One sample yielded the 27 T cell receptor beta chains listed below, sequenced in a study of control samples from healthy donors and cancer patients. Using immunoSEQ multiplex PCR, the repertoire was profiled, and TCRdb retains in-frame clones only, with some absent. The data contain tens of thousands of clones, 89% of them seen just once; the ten biggest clones take up 1.6%. The sample comprised PBMCs. These receptors all stem from a man aged 40-50 years with colorectal cancer.

A single count supports this clone. The genes are TRBV10-3 and TRBJ2-2; a weak D match, TRBD2 (6 bases). Germline V gives CDR1 ENHRY, CDR2 SYGVKD. This CDR3 spans 14 amino acids. Trimming shortened V by 6 bases and J by 1 base, and 9 bases separated the two germline ends. The DNA for the CDR3 is TGTGCCATCAGGGCTAGCGTGAACACCGGGGAGCTGTTTTTT. Translation: CAIRASVNTGELFF.

This chain links TRBV6-5 with TRBJ1-2; no definite D call. The V end was cut by 4 bases, the J end by 4 bases, with 16 bases between. The CDR3 length is 15 residues. Germline loops: CDR1 MNHEY, CDR2 SVGAGI. The CDR3 is CASSSRNALSYGYTF. The CDR3 DNA is TGTGCCAGCAGTTCGCGAAATGCCTTGAGCTATGGCTACACCTTC.

This chain connects TRBV2 to TRBJ2-2; TRBD1 is a possible D gene (6 bases). The CDR3 runs 14 residues. V lost 4 bases to trimming and J lost 3 bases, with 9 bases between them. Germline CDR1 and CDR2: SNHLY and FYNNEI. The CDR3 region has the DNA TGTGCCAGCAGTGGCCCAGGGGACACCGGGGAGCTGTTTTTT. Translation gives CASSGPGDTGELFF.

The gene calls are TRBV18 and TRBJ1-5, with a weak D call TRBD1 (6 bases). The CDR3 consists of 19 residues. Germline V gene sequence: CDR1 KGHSH, CDR2 LQKENI. Trimming cost V 2 bases and J 2 bases, with 22 bases left between them. CDR3 DNA: TGTGCCAGCTCACCAATTGCTCTGCAGGGGTATATTGGCAATCAGCCCCAGCATTTT. It is translated as CASSPIALQGYIGNQPQHF. Full variable domain (outside the CDR3, taken from reference TRBV18 and TRBJ1-5): NAGVMQNPRHLVRRRGQEARLRCSPMKGHSHVYWYRQLPEEGLKFMVYLQKENIIDESGMPKERFSAEFPKEGPSILRIQQVVRGDSAAYFCASSPIALQGYIGNQPQHFGDGTRLSIL.

The V gene is TRBV24-1, the J gene TRBJ2-7, with 9 bases identical to TRBD1. V shed 4 bases and J 4 bases; nucleotides not matched to a gene: 19. Germline assignment: CDR1 KGHDR and CDR2 SFDVKD. The CDR3 consists of 19 residues. The CDR3 sequence: CATSDPHYGMDRGVYEQYF. CDR3 nucleotides: TGTGCCACCAGTGACCCTCATTACGGCATGGACAGGGGTGTATACGAGCAGTACTTC.

This chain links TRBV10-3 with TRBJ1-1, with 7 bases fitting TRBD1. Germline-derived CDR1 and CDR2 are ENHRY and SYGVKD. J was trimmed by 4 bases and V by 6 bases; bases with no gene match: 11. This CDR3 spans 15 amino acids. CDR3 coding DNA: TGTGCCATCAGCTTTGAGAGAGGGGGCGGCACTGAAGCTTTCTTT. It specifies CAISFERGGGTEAFF.

The chain recombines TRBV27 with TRBJ2-5; D is uncertain. Germline V gives CDR1 MNHEY, CDR2 SMNVEV (reference sequence). Trimming stripped 6 bases from V and 13 bases from J, with 6 bases between. The CDR3 is made up of 8 amino acids. The chain's CDR3 is CASSSVYF. The DNA of the CDR3 is TGTGCCAGCAGCTCCGTGTACTTC.

This clone was seen a few times. The chain has TRBV7-9 and TRBJ2-6; D assignment may be TRBD1 or TRBD2 (5 bases each). Germline lookup yields CDR1 SEHNR and CDR2 FQNEAQ (reference sequence). The CDR3 contains 15 residues. Between the trimmed V and J ends, which lost 2 bases and 3 bases, there was a span of 8 bases. CDR3 DNA sequence: TGTGCCAGCAGCTTATGGGGGTATGGGGCCAACGTCCTGACTTTC. Its protein is CASSLWGYGANVLTF.

The V gene is TRBV24-1, the J gene TRBJ1-2; possible D gene TRBD1, 5 bases. The CDR3 loop spans 12 amino acids. Germline V gene data show CDR1 as KGHDR and CDR2 as SFDVKD. V was clipped by 3 bases and J by 8 bases, with 9 bases between them. CDR3 sequence reads: CATSDPTEGYTF. The CDR3 bases are TGTGCCACCAGTGATCCGACAGAGGGCTACACCTTC.

Only a few counts were recorded for this clone. The CDR3 region is CAVGPGNRNTEAFF. The CDR3 DNA sequence: TGTGCCGTAGGACCAGGGAATAGGAACACTGAAGCTTTCTTT. This sequence joins TRBV30 and TRBJ1-1; D perhaps matches TRBD1 (5 bases). CDR3 length equals 14 residues. Germline values: CDR1 GTSNPN, CDR2 SVGIG (reference sequence). V dropped 8 bases and J dropped 1 base, with 17 bases sitting between them.

This clone was detected a few times. The chain uses TRBV28 and TRBJ1-1; 8 bases match TRBD1. With 3 bases clipped from V and 0 bases from J, the junction kept 6 bases outside the gene matches. Germline V gives CDR1 MDHEN, CDR2 SYDVKM. The CDR3 has 16 amino acids. CDR3 sequence reads: CASSLPRDRMNTEAFF. The CDR3 DNA sequence: TGTGCCAGCAGTTTGCCTCGGGACAGGATGAACACTGAAGCTTTCTTT.

The table lists this clone with a few counts. The V call is TRBV28, the J call TRBJ2-1, with 7 bases identical to TRBD2. Germline CDR1 reads MDHEN; CDR2 reads SYDVKM. The CDR3 has 15 residues. The ends lost 7 bases at V and 10 bases at J; junction bases unmatched: 16. The CDR3 reads CASTSGTNSFGEQFF. The CDR3 region has the DNA TGTGCCAGCACCTCCGGGACTAACTCTTTTGGGGAGCAGTTCTTC.

The genes are TRBV11-3 and TRBJ2-5; TRBD2 matches at 11 bases. The germline V gene has CDR1 SGHNT and CDR2 YENEEA. The CDR3 spans 19 residues. The V segment lost 1 base and the J segment 1 base; nucleotides outside the gene matches: 11. In DNA, the CDR3 is TGTGCCAGCAGCTTAGGTCTCCTAGCGGGAGGAAACATCCAAGAGACCCAGTACTTC. Residues: CASSLGLLAGGNIQETQYF.

V gene TRBV5-1 combines with J gene TRBJ2-3, with D perhaps given as TRBD1 or TRBD2 (5 bases each). This CDR3 is built from 13 residues. Trimming left V 3 bases short and J 6 bases short, with 11 bases between. Germline CDR1 and CDR2: SGHRS and YFSETQ. CDR3 loop: CASSWDAGDTQYF. CDR3 DNA sequence: TGCGCCAGCAGCTGGGACGCAGGGGATACGCAGTATTTT.

The chain is built from TRBV28 and TRBJ1-5; tentative D call: TRBD1 (6 bases). The CDR3 length is 13 residues. In germline, CDR1 is MDHEN, CDR2 SYDVKM. V was pared by 5 bases and J by 4 bases, with 9 bases between. The DNA of the CDR3 is TGTGCCAGCAGTGTTCAGGGGAATCAGCCCCAGCATTTT. This encodes CASSVQGNQPQHF.

The V gene is TRBV5-4, the J gene TRBJ2-1; the D is unclear. There are 14 residues in the CDR3. In germline, CDR1 is SGHNT, CDR2 YYREEE (reference sequence). V was clipped by 4 bases and J by 2 bases, with 10 bases between them. CDR3 DNA: TGTGCCAGCAGCCCCCCCGGCCCCTACAATGAGCAGTTCTTC. Translated, it gives CASSPPGPYNEQFF.

The chain uses TRBV7-9 and TRBJ2-5, with D possibly called TRBD1 or TRBD2 (6 bases each). The germline V gene encodes CDR1 SEHNR and CDR2 FQNEAQ (reference sequence). The CDR3 has 14 residues. V shed 1 base and J shed 10 bases, with 16 bases lying between them. CDR3 loop: CASSLEGVPGDQYF. CDR3 DNA: TGTGCCAGCAGCTTAGAGGGGGTACCGGGAGACCAGTACTTC.

The chain combines TRBV12-3 or TRBV12-4 with TRBJ2-2; possibly TRBD2 for D (6 bases). Trimming shortened V by 5 bases and J by 6 bases, and 10 bases separated the two germline ends. The CDR3 has 13 amino acids. DNA of the CDR3: TGTGCCAGCAGTCCCCGGAGGGCCGGGGAGCTGTTTTTT. It specifies CASSPRRAGELFF.

V is TRBV29-1 and J is TRBJ1-2; 7 bases fit TRBD1. The CDR3 contains 15 residues. Germline trimming cut 6 bases from V and 0 bases from J; bases unmatched to any gene: 10. CDR1 SQVTM and CDR2 ANQGSEA come from the germline V gene. CDR3 residues: CSVRITGTANYGYTF. The CDR3 nucleotides read TGCAGCGTCCGTATTACCGGGACAGCTAACTATGGCTACACCTTC.

This clone was observed a handful of times. The gene calls are TRBV19 and TRBJ1-4; 8 bases align to TRBD1. The germline V gene has CDR1 LNHDA and CDR2 SQIVND (reference sequence). Unmatched junction bases numbered 11, after V lost 5 bases and J lost 0 bases. The length of the CDR3 is 18 residues. The CDR3 spells CASSLEGGQAATNEKLFF. The CDR3 coding sequence is TGTGCCAGTAGTCTCGAGGGGGGACAGGCCGCAACTAATGAAAAACTGTTTTTT.

V and J are TRBV4-1 and TRBJ2-7, with 7 bases fitting TRBD2. CDR3 length equals 15 residues. Trimming at V came to 3 bases and at J to 3 bases, leaving 8 bases not matched to a gene. CDR1 and CDR2 (germline): MGHRA, YSYEKL. CDR3 residues: CASSQGGGVGYEQYF. The CDR3 DNA sequence: TGCGCCAGCAGCCAGGGGGGAGGGGTGGGCTACGAGCAGTACTTC.

The chain recombines TRBV19 with TRBJ2-1; weak D call: TRBD2 (5 bases). V lost 3 bases and J 1 base, leaving 16 bases between the germline ends. The CDR3 runs 17 residues. CDR1 LNHDA and CDR2 SQIVND come from the germline V gene (reference sequence). The CDR3 region has the DNA TGTGCCAGTAGTATTGGCCTAGCTAGTTGGTCCTACAATGAGCAGTTCTTC. Amino acids: CASSIGLASWSYNEQFF.

The genes are TRBV7-9 and TRBJ1-5, with D unresolved. V was shortened by 1 base and J by 9 bases, with 13 bases between the two germline ends. The CDR3 has 14 amino acids. CDR1 and CDR2 (germline): SEHNR, FQNEAQ (reference sequence). Here the CDR3 reads CASSLGDLRGPQHF. The CDR3 DNA reads as TGTGCCAGCAGCTTAGGGGATCTCCGGGGGCCCCAGCATTTT.

This clone was detected only a few times. The rearrangement joins TRBV28 to TRBJ2-1; D is unclear. This CDR3 has 14 amino acids. CDR1 is MDHEN, CDR2 SYDVKM, per germline. The germline V and J ends were trimmed by 5 bases and 4 bases, with 12 bases remaining between them. CDR3 region: CASSTSLHYNEQFF. In nucleotides, the CDR3 is TGTGCCAGCAGTACCTCACTACATTACAATGAGCAGTTCTTC.

This clone was recorded once. The genes are TRBV5-1 and TRBJ2-7, with a tentative D call TRBD1 (5 bases). V shed 4 bases and J shed 0 bases, with 8 bases lying between them. Germline CDR1 and CDR2: SGHRS and YFSETQ. This CDR3 is 13 amino acids long. The CDR3 region has the DNA TGCGCCAGCAGCGCGGACACCTCCTACGAGCAGTACTTC. It codes for CASSADTSYEQYF.

This sequence joins TRBV30 and TRBJ2-3; a weak D match, TRBD2 (6 bases). This CDR3 is 14 amino acids long. Between the trimmed V and J ends, which lost 2 bases and 5 bases, there was a span of 14 bases. CDR1 and CDR2 (germline): GTSNPN, SVGIG (reference sequence). CDR3 in DNA: TGTGCCTGGAGTAGGATACTAGCAGTAGATACGCAGTATTTT. Amino acids: CAWSRILAVDTQYF.

This clone was detected once. J is TRBJ2-5 and V is TRBV9; 7 bases map to TRBD2. Looked up from germline, CDR1 is SGDLS and CDR2 is YYNGEE. V lost 1 base to trimming and J lost 5 bases; unmatched junction nucleotides: 5. CDR3 length equals 14 residues. CDR3: CASSVLEAGETQYF. Written as DNA, the CDR3 is TGTGCCAGCAGCGTACTAGAAGCGGGGGAGACCCAGTACTTC.